One and the same sample provided the 25 T cell receptor beta chains below, sequenced in a study of blood T cell repertoires in COVID-19. Sequencing was performed with immunoSEQ multiplex PCR; in TCRdb, only in-frame clones are kept and a portion is missing. The data hold more than 200,000 clones, with roughly 83% observed a single time. The specimen was peripheral blood. The receptor set was obtained from an elderly man with acute or convalescent COVID-19.

The chain combines TRBV6-1 with TRBJ2-7, with 7 bases fitting TRBD1. The V gene end was trimmed by 2 bases and the J gene end by 3 bases; junction bases not matched to a gene: 7. The CDR3 is made up of 15 amino acids. CDR1 is MNHNS, CDR2 SASEGT, per germline. In DNA form, the CDR3 reads TGTGCCAGCAGTGAATCGACAGGGCCGCTCTACGAGCAGTACTTC. Translation gives CASSESTGPLYEQYF.

The chain uses TRBV5-6 and TRBJ2-6; TRBD1 aligns across 9 bases. This CDR3 region has 18 residues. Germline-derived CDR1 and CDR2 are SGHDT and YYEEEE. J gave up 0 bases and V 0 bases, and 4 bases lay outside the gene matches. CDR3: CASSLGTGDLSGANVLTF. The CDR3 bases are TGTGCCAGCAGCTTGGGGACAGGGGATCTCTCTGGGGCCAACGTCCTGACTTTC.

This chain links TRBV4-1 with TRBJ1-3; D is unresolved. The length of the CDR3 is 18 residues. Deletions cut 4 bases from V and 0 bases from J, with 19 bases between. Germline V gene sequence: CDR1 MGHRA, CDR2 YSYEKL. In DNA form, the CDR3 reads TGCGCCAGCAGCCCAGGCCCCCAGGTTGGCTTCTCTGGAAACACCATATATTTT. This translates into CASSPGPQVGFSGNTIYF.

Details on this clone: A read error may account for a junction end that differs from germline. The chain couples TRBV3-1 (or the pseudogene TRBV3-2) to TRBJ2-7; 9 bases are shared with TRBD1. This CDR3 region has 13 residues. CDR1 LGHDT and CDR2 YNNKEL come from the germline V gene (reference sequence). The CDR3 nucleotides read TGTGCCAGCAGCCAATCCCAAGGGGGACAGGGAATCTTC. Protein: CASSQSQGGQGIF.

The chain employs TRBV3-1 (or the pseudogene TRBV3-2) and TRBJ2-4, with 13 bases fitting TRBD2. This CDR3 region has 16 residues. V lost 4 bases to trimming and J lost 8 bases; unmatched junction nucleotides: 8. Germline V gene data show CDR1 as LGHDT and CDR2 as YNNKEL (reference sequence). The CDR3 DNA follows: TGTGCCAGCAGCCGAGGACTAGCGGGGGCGAAGGACATTCAGTACTTC. Translation: CASSRGLAGAKDIQYF.

This chain uses TRBV5-8 with TRBJ2-7; 11 nucleotides line up with TRBD2. Germline CDR1 and CDR2: SGHTS and YDEGEE. The CDR3 length is 17 residues. J lost 1 base, V lost 2 bases, and 8 bases had no gene match. The CDR3 region has the DNA TGTGCCAGCAGCTTCCTTAGCGGGAGGGGTGGATCCTACGAGCAGTACTTC. Its translation: CASSFLSGRGGSYEQYF.

V and J are TRBV7-8 and TRBJ1-2; D unclear. Trimming removed 7 bases at V and 3 bases at J, with 18 bases between. The CDR3 runs 15 residues. The V gene's germline CDR1 is SGHVS and CDR2 FQNEAQ. This CDR3 is CASNLRRGLDYGYTF. CDR3 coding DNA: TGTGCCAGCAACCTAAGGCGGGGATTGGACTATGGCTACACCTTC. The variable domain in full, with the rest retrieved from reference TRBV7-8 and TRBJ1-2, is GAGVSQSPRYKVAKRGQDVALRCDPISGHVSLFWYQQALGQGPEFLTYFQNEAQLDKSGLPSDRFFAERPEGSVSTLKIQRTQQEDSAVYLCASNLRRGLDYGYTFGSGTRLTVV.

The V call is TRBV5-1, the J call TRBJ2-3, with 10 bases that match TRBD1. The CDR3 runs 15 residues. V was clipped by 8 bases and J by 4 bases; unmatched bases: 10. Germline CDR1 SGHRS, CDR2 YFSETQ. CDR3 amino acids: CASQTGGAGPDTQYF. DNA of the CDR3: TGCGCCAGTCAGACAGGGGGCGCGGGCCCAGATACGCAGTATTTT.

The rearrangement uses TRBV7-8 and TRBJ1-6, with 8 bases identical to TRBD1. The CDR3 spans 14 residues. V dropped 3 bases and J dropped 6; count of bases not matched to a gene: 1. Germline V CDR1 and CDR2: SGHVS, FQNEAQ. This CDR3 is CASSFQGANSPLHF. For the CDR3, the DNA is TGTGCCAGCAGCTTTCAGGGGGCTAATTCACCCCTCCACTTT.

The chain is built from TRBV12-3 or TRBV12-4 and TRBJ2-7; D remains ambiguous. V lost 3 bases, J lost 0 bases, and 6 bases lay in between. This CDR3 spans 13 amino acids. CDR3 region: CASSFSHSYEQYF. The CDR3 DNA follows: TGTGCCAGCAGTTTTAGCCACTCCTACGAGCAGTACTTC.

The V call is TRBV6-5, the J call TRBJ1-2; 7 nucleotides line up with TRBD1. The CDR3 length is 13 residues. The J segment lost 6 bases and the V segment lost 0 bases, leaving 1 base of the junction unmatched. CDR1 is MNHEY, CDR2 SVGAGI, per germline. The CDR3: CASSYSGGDGYTF. CDR3 sequence (DNA): TGTGCCAGCAGTTACTCAGGGGGCGATGGCTACACCTTC.

This rearrangement joins TRBV25-1 to TRBJ1-6; D call uncertain. This CDR3 has 12 amino acids. The germline gives CDR1 MGHDK, CDR2 SYGVNS. Trimming cost V 3 bases and J 11 bases, with 8 bases left between them. CDR3 sequence (DNA): TGTGCCAGCAGTGAGAGGTATACACCCCTCCACTTT. It yields the protein CASSERYTPLHF.

The CDR3 DNA is TGCGCCAGCTTTAACAGGGAAAAGAATGCTTTCTTT. As protein: CASFNREKNAFF. The gene calls are TRBV10-2 and TRBJ1-1; TRBD1 might be the D (6 bases). Between the trimmed V and J ends, which lost 8 bases and 11 bases, there was a span of 18 bases. CDR1 and CDR2 from the germline V gene are WSHSY and SAAADI. This CDR3 is built from 12 residues.

The chain combines TRBV6-1 with TRBJ1-2; D is unresolved. Germline loops: CDR1 MNHNS, CDR2 SASEGT. CDR3 size: 15 residues. V was shortened by 2 bases and J by 0 bases, with 10 bases between the two germline ends. In DNA, the CDR3 is TGTGCCAGCAGTGAACCCCTTATTGCTAACTATGGCTACACCTTC. Its translation is CASSEPLIANYGYTF.

This clone showed up just a few times. The chain has TRBV19 and TRBJ1-5, with D possibly matching TRBD1 (6 bases). Trimming cost V 7 bases and J 0 bases, with 13 bases left between them. Per the germline V gene, CDR1 is LNHDA and CDR2 is SQIVND (reference sequence). This CDR3 is built from 15 residues. The CDR3 DNA reads as TGTGCCAGTAATCGACAGGTATCTAGCAATCAGCCCCAGCATTTT. It codes for CASNRQVSSNQPQHF.

This clone appeared once. The chain uses TRBV4-1 and TRBJ1-4; TRBD1 agrees at 10 bases. The CDR3 is 17 residues long. J lost 4 bases, V lost 3 bases, and 8 bases had no gene match. Looked up from germline, CDR1 is MGHRA and CDR2 is YSYEKL. The DNA of the CDR3 is TGCGCCAGCAGCCACGATAGACAGGGGGCAGTTAATGAAAAACTGTTTTTT. Protein product: CASSHDRQGAVNEKLFF.

This sequence joins TRBV11-2 and TRBJ1-5; D not certain. V shed 1 base and J shed 5 bases, with 6 bases lying between them. The germline V gene has CDR1 SGHAT and CDR2 FQNNGV. The CDR3 spans 13 residues. The CDR3 protein is CASSLVADQPQHF. DNA of the CDR3: TGTGCCAGCAGCTTAGTGGCCGATCAGCCCCAGCATTTT.

The CDR3 DNA is TGTGCCAGCAGCAGAGACCAGGGGCTGGGAGGCTACACCTTC. Its protein is CASSRDQGLGGYTF. The V gene is TRBV9, the J gene TRBJ1-2; D possibly corresponds to TRBD1 (6 bases). Germline CDR1 SGDLS, CDR2 YYNGEE. V gave up 4 bases and J gave up 8 bases, with 18 bases separating them. The CDR3 is 14 residues long.

The rearrangement links TRBV25-1 to TRBJ2-7, with D possibly matching TRBD1 (6 bases). CDR1 and CDR2 from the germline V gene are MGHDK and SYGVNS. Trimming took off 10 bases at V and 9 bases at J, with 19 bases between the two ends. The CDR3 has 12 residues. Written as DNA, the CDR3 is TGTGCCACTACTGCCTCAGGGGTTGGGCAGTACTTC. Amino acid sequence: CATTASGVGQYF.

The chain uses TRBV2 and TRBJ2-6; possibly TRBD2 for D (5 bases). Germline lookup yields CDR1 SNHLY and CDR2 FYNNEI. The CDR3 runs 16 residues. V was trimmed by 3 bases and J by 1 base, leaving 10 bases between them. The CDR3 nucleotides read TGTGCCAGCAGTGAGAGGGCCGTGTCTGGGGCCAACGTCCTGACTTTC. As protein: CASSERAVSGANVLTF.

V is TRBV10-3 and J is TRBJ2-7; TRBD2 aligns across 7 bases. The CDR3 extends over 14 amino acids. Losses at the gene ends were 6 bases for V and 0 bases for J; bases not matched to a gene: 5. Per germline, CDR1 ENHRY and CDR2 SYGVKD. Here the CDR3 DNA reads TGTGCCATCAGCTCTAGCGGAACCTCCTACGAGCAGTACTTC. Protein product: CAISSSGTSYEQYF.

V is TRBV7-3 and J is TRBJ2-7; D perhaps matches TRBD2 (6 bases). Germline CDR1 and CDR2: SGHTA and FQGTGA. Trimming removed 4 bases at V and 0 bases at J, with 13 bases between. The CDR3 is made up of 15 amino acids. CDR3 residues: CASSSGGLSSYEQYF. The CDR3 bases are TGTGCCAGCAGCTCAGGAGGGCTTAGCTCCTACGAGCAGTACTTC.

The V call is TRBV11-2, the J call TRBJ2-1; TRBD1 matches 10 bases. The V gene end was trimmed by 2 bases and the J gene end by 6 bases; junction bases not matched to a gene: 13. CDR1 is SGHAT and CDR2 is FQNNGV in the germline V gene. The CDR3 has 18 residues. The CDR3 bases are TGTGCCAGCAGCTTAAGGTTGAGTCCGACAGGGGGCTCCAATGAGCAGTTCTTC. It specifies CASSLRLSPTGGSNEQFF.

V gene TRBV10-2 combines with J gene TRBJ2-7, with 10 bases lining up with TRBD1. The junction had 2 bases not matched to a gene; V was cut back by 2 bases and J by 4 bases. The CDR3 contains 14 residues. Looked up from germline, CDR1 is WSHSY and CDR2 is SAAADI. CDR3 sequence: CASSEDRGLYEQYF. The CDR3, as DNA: TGCGCCAGCAGTGAGGACAGGGGGCTATACGAGCAGTACTTC.

This clone was seen more than once but under ten times. V usage is TRBV27 and J usage is TRBJ2-7; the D gene is possibly TRBD1 (6 bases). V dropped 11 bases and J dropped 0 bases, with 14 bases sitting between them. This CDR3 comprises 13 residues. The V gene's germline CDR1 is MNHEY and CDR2 SMNVEV (reference sequence). In DNA form, the CDR3 reads TGTGCCCGACCTGGACAGAGCTCCTACGAGCAGTACTTC. Its protein product is CARPGQSSYEQYF.